Below, 16 T cell receptor beta chains from the same sample are listed, as sequenced in a study of PD-1 blockade in classical Hodgkin lymphoma. There was relapse after autologous stem cell transplantation in every patient, and there was variation in brentuximab vedotin exposure. The method was immunoSEQ multiplex PCR; TCRdb's version includes in-frame clones alone and lacks a portion of them. The sample lists almost 100,000 clones, over 85% seen once, with 2.5% to 3% in the top ten. The sequences come from peripheral blood mononuclear cells (PBMCs), collected at baseline. The receptors were sampled from a human donor with classical Hodgkin lymphoma.

The genes are TRBV29-1 and TRBJ2-7, with D unresolved. V dropped 0 bases and J dropped 5 bases, with 5 bases sitting between them. Germline assignment: CDR1 SQVTM and CDR2 ANQGSEA. There are 11 residues in the CDR3. CDR3: CSVEDDDEQYF. DNA for the CDR3: TGCAGCGTTGAAGATGACGACGAGCAGTACTTC.

DNA for the CDR3: TGCGCCAGCAGTCAACTGACTAGCGGGAGAACGGATGAGCAGTTCTTC. Translating it yields CASSQLTSGRTDEQFF. This chain links TRBV23-1 with TRBJ2-1; 12 bases fit TRBD2. TRBV23-1 is an ORF, with its function uncertain. V trimming: 2 bases; J trimming: 8 bases; junction bases outside the gene matches: 7. This CDR3 is built from 16 residues.

The rearrangement uses TRBV9 and TRBJ1-5, with 8 positions matching TRBD1. The CDR3 extends over 15 amino acids. The germline V gene has CDR1 SGDLS and CDR2 YYNGEE. V dropped 0 bases and J dropped 6; count of bases not matched to a gene: 5. CDR3 DNA sequence: TGTGCCAGCAGCGTAGGACAGGGGTATTTTCAGCCCCAGCATTTT. The encoded protein is CASSVGQGYFQPQHF.

This sequence joins TRBV7-9 and TRBJ1-3; D is ambiguous. V lost 5 bases and J lost 1, with 12 bases in between. The CDR3 sequence is 15 residues long. Germline CDR1 reads SEHNR; CDR2 reads FQNEAQ (reference sequence). The CDR3 sequence: CASSPGFMSGNTIYF. The CDR3 bases are TGTGCCAGCAGCCCCGGTTTTATGTCTGGAAACACCATATATTTT.

CDR3 bases: TGTGCCTGGAACCTCGAGACTCCTGCGGGGGAGACCCAGTACTTC. The encoded protein is CAWNLETPAGETQYF. The chain employs TRBV30 and TRBJ2-5; the D gene is possibly TRBD2 (6 bases). V lost 4 bases, J lost 5 bases, and 20 bases lay in between. Per germline, CDR1 GTSNPN and CDR2 SVGIG (reference sequence). This CDR3 comprises 15 residues.

The chain recombines TRBV30 with TRBJ1-6; 9 nucleotides line up with TRBD1. Germline lookup yields CDR1 GTSNPN and CDR2 SVGIG (reference sequence). The CDR3 is made up of 16 amino acids. J gave up 7 bases and V 7 bases, and 14 bases lay outside the gene matches. This CDR3 reads CAFGIQGALRNSPLHF. In DNA form, the CDR3 reads TGTGCCTTTGGGATACAGGGGGCGCTTCGGAATTCACCCCTCCACTTT.

CDR3 sequence (DNA): TGTGCCAGCAGCTTGTTTACAGGGAGTGAAAAACTGTTTTTT. Residues: CASSLFTGSEKLFF. This chain connects TRBV5-5 to TRBJ1-4, with a possible D match to TRBD1 (6 bases). This CDR3 has 14 amino acids. Germline values: CDR1 SGHKS, CDR2 YYEKEE (reference sequence). The ends were cut back, 1 base at V and 7 bases at J, with 11 bases in the middle. The whole variable domain, remainder taken from reference TRBV5-5 and TRBJ1-4, is DAGVTQSPTHLIKTRGQQVTLRCSPISGHKSVSWYQQVLGQGPQFIFQYYEKEERGRGNFPDRFSARQFPNYSSELNVNALLLGDSALYLCASSLFTGSEKLFFGSGTQLSVL.

The gene calls are TRBV7-2 and TRBJ2-7; D is unresolved. Germline V CDR1 and CDR2: SGHTA, FQGNSA. The CDR3 spans 14 residues. Trimming removed 3 bases at V and 5 bases at J, with 14 bases between. CDR3 region: CASSFRPLSHEQYF. DNA of the CDR3: TGTGCCAGCAGCTTTCGACCCCTATCCCACGAGCAGTACTTC. Looking up the rest from reference TRBV7-2 and TRBJ2-7 gives the full variable domain: GAGVSQSPSNKVTEKGKDVELRCDPISGHTALYWYRQSLGQGLEFLIYFQGNSAPDKSGLPSDRFSAERTGGSVSTLTIQRTQQEDSAVYLCASSFRPLSHEQYFGPGTRLTVT.

The rearrangement links TRBV14 to TRBJ1-1, with D possibly matching TRBD1 (5 bases). The CDR3 loop spans 17 amino acids. Trimming left V 0 bases short and J 3 bases short, with 17 bases between. Germline V lookup: CDR1 SGHDN, CDR2 FVKESK. CDR3 sequence (DNA): TGTGCCAGCAGCCAAGATCAGGGAATCTTATTGCACACTGAAGCTTTCTTT. Its translation is CASSQDQGILLHTEAFF.

J is TRBJ2-3 and V is TRBV5-4, with D unresolved. The CDR3 extends over 15 amino acids. Trimming removed 0 bases at V and 0 bases at J, with 8 bases between. Germline CDR1 reads SGHNT; CDR2 reads YYREEE (reference sequence). This CDR3 reads CASSLGGPSTDTQYF. The CDR3, as DNA: TGTGCCAGCAGCTTGGGCGGCCCTAGCACAGATACGCAGTATTTT.

The chain joins TRBV27 to TRBJ2-6, with TRBD2 identical over 11 bases. V lost 5 bases to trimming and J lost 0 bases; unmatched junction nucleotides: 15. Germline V gene sequence: CDR1 MNHEY, CDR2 SMNVEV (reference sequence). The CDR3 runs to 21 residues. CDR3 sequence: CASSLTLPGTSGVSGANVLTF. In DNA, the CDR3 is TGTGCCAGCAGTCTAACCCTCCCCGGGACTAGCGGAGTCTCTGGGGCCAACGTCCTGACTTTC.

The V call is TRBV5-1, the J call TRBJ1-2, with a tentative D call TRBD1 (5 bases). Germline CDR1 and CDR2: SGHRS and YFSETQ. The germline V and J ends were trimmed by 0 bases and 3 bases, with 15 bases remaining between them. The CDR3 has 16 amino acids. CDR3 amino acids: CASSLGISPGDYGYTF. The CDR3 coding sequence is TGCGCCAGCAGCTTGGGCATATCTCCGGGGGACTATGGCTACACCTTC.

The V gene is TRBV9, the J gene TRBJ2-4, with D uncertain. CDR3 length: 17 amino acids. Germline V gene sequence: CDR1 SGDLS, CDR2 YYNGEE. V shed 0 bases and J shed 2 bases, with 15 bases lying between them. The CDR3 nucleotides are TGTGCCAGCAGCGTAGGGGTAGGCTCTGGAACCAAAAACATTCAGTACTTC. Translating gives CASSVGVGSGTKNIQYF.

This sequence joins TRBV29-1 and TRBJ2-6; possibly TRBD1 or TRBD2 for D (6 bases each). Deletions cut 4 bases from V and 0 bases from J, with 10 bases between. The CDR3 totals 15 residues. Germline loops: CDR1 SQVTM, CDR2 ANQGSEA. The CDR3 loop reads CSVGGDNSGANVLTF. CDR3 bases: TGCAGCGTTGGGGGGGACAACTCTGGGGCCAACGTCCTGACTTTC.

The rearrangement joins TRBV30 to TRBJ1-3, with 7 bases that match TRBD1. This CDR3 is built from 15 residues. V gave up 0 bases and J gave up 4 bases; unmatched junction bases: 6. Germline CDR1 and CDR2: GTSNPN and SVGIG (reference sequence). CDR3 protein: CAWSVRGRSGNTIYF. The CDR3 DNA sequence: TGTGCCTGGAGTGTCAGGGGGAGGTCGGGAAACACCATATATTTT.

This clone was counted once. This chain joins TRBV19 and TRBJ1-2; TRBD1 is a possible D gene (6 bases). V was shortened by 0 bases and J by 5 bases, with 13 bases between the two germline ends. Germline assignment: CDR1 LNHDA and CDR2 SQIVND (reference sequence). This CDR3 comprises 15 residues. CDR3 bases: TGTGCCAGTAGTATAGATCGGGGGGCAGCTTATGGCTACACCTTC. This encodes CASSIDRGAAYGYTF.